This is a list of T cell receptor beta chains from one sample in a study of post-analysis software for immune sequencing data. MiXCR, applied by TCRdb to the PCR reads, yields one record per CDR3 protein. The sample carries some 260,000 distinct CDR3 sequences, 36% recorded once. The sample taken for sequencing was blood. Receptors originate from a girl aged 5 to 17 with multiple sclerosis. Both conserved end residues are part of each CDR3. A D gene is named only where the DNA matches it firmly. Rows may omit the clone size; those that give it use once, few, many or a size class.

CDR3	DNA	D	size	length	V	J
CASSLEEGAVMNSPLHF	TGTGCCAGCAGTTTAGAGGAGGGTGCGGTGATGAATTCACCCCTCCACTTT	-	once	17	TRBV28	TRBJ1-6
CASSDNRYPFYEQYF	TGTGCCAGCAGTGACAACCGCTATCCCTTTTACGAGCAGTACTTC	-	few	15	TRBV6-1	TRBJ2-7
CASSFNRDPSPLHF	TGTGCCAGCAGCTTTAACAGGGACCCCTCACCCCTCCACTTT	-	many	14	TRBV5-5	TRBJ1-6
CSAGPRNTEAFF	TGCAGCGCTGGCCCCAGGAACACTGAAGCTTTCTTT	-	few	12	TRBV29-1	TRBJ1-1
CASSSGGQNQPQHF	TGTGCCAGCAGCTCGGGGGGCCAAAATCAGCCCCAGCATTTT	-	-	14	TRBV5-1	TRBJ1-5
CASSQALVGGDTQYF	TGTGCCAGCAGCCAAGCGTTGGTAGGGGGAGATACGCAGTATTTT	-	-	15	TRBV4-2	TRBJ2-3
CASSILQGSGELFF	TGCGCCAGCAGCATCCTACAGGGGAGCGGGGAGCTGTTTTTT	TRBD1	-	14	TRBV5-1	TRBJ2-2
CASSQPLAGGLNRNEQFF	TGCGCCAGCAGCCAACCACTAGCGGGGGGGCTAAATAGGAATGAGCAGTTCTTC	TRBD2	-	18	TRBV4-1	TRBJ2-1
CASSLSRGTTNEKLFF	TGCGCCAGCAGCTTGAGTCGGGGGACAACTAATGAAAAACTGTTTTTT	-	few	16	TRBV5-1	TRBJ1-4
CASSWGTGEYGYTF	TGCGCCAGCAGCTGGGGGACAGGGGAGTATGGCTACACCTTC	TRBD1	-	14	TRBV5-1	TRBJ1-2
CATSDTPSGVGTDTQYF	TGTGCCACCAGTGATACTCCGTCGGGGGTCGGGACAGATACGCAGTATTTT	-	many	17	TRBV24-1	TRBJ2-3
CASGLNRGHSIGYTF	TGTGCCAGCGGCCTAAACAGGGGGCACAGCATCGGCTACACCTTC	TRBD1	-	15	TRBV11-2	TRBJ1-2
CASSVQGVNQPQHF	TGTGCCAGCAGCGTCCAGGGAGTCAATCAGCCCCAGCATTTT	-	-	14	TRBV28	TRBJ1-5
CAISAAGAKHEQYF	TGTGCCATCAGTGCGGCAGGTGCAAAGCACGAGCAGTACTTC	-	-	14	TRBV10-3	TRBJ2-7
CASSWNMNTEAFF	TGTGCCAGCAGCTGGAACATGAACACTGAAGCTTTCTTT	-	-	13	TRBV7-3	TRBJ1-1
CASSLSGGSAEKLFF	TGTGCCAGCAGTTTATCGGGGGGTAGTGCTGAAAAACTGTTTTTT	-	-	15	TRBV12-3/TRBV12-4	TRBJ1-4
CSVAWDSNTEAFF	TGCAGCGTTGCTTGGGACAGCAACACTGAAGCTTTCTTT	TRBD1	many	13	TRBV29-1	TRBJ1-1
CAITPNGQGPDTQYF	TGTGCCATCACCCCGAATGGACAGGGGCCAGATACGCAGTATTTT	TRBD1	-	15	TRBV10-3	TRBJ2-3
CSVGGGSNLSYNEQYF	TGCAGCGTTGGGGGCGGCTCTAACCTCTCCTACAATGAGCAGTACTTC	-	-	16	TRBV29-1	TRBJ2-7
CASSSGQKNTEAFF	TGTGCCAGCTCATCGGGACAAAAGAACACTGAAGCTTTCTTT	-	-	14	TRBV18	TRBJ1-1
CASSPGLAGELRGYNEQFF	TGTGCCAGCAGCCCGGGACTAGCGGGGGAGTTAAGAGGCTACAATGAGCAGTTCTTC	TRBD2	many	19	TRBV7-9	TRBJ2-1
CSAGGLAGQETQYF	TGCAGTGCTGGGGGCCTAGCGGGACAAGAGACCCAGTACTTC	TRBD2	-	14	TRBV20-1	TRBJ2-5
CASSQYRGREQYF	TGTGCCAGCAGCCAGTACAGGGGGCGTGAGCAGTACTTC	TRBD1	-	13	TRBV7-2	TRBJ2-7
CSLFGRGSTDTQYF	TGCAGCCTCTTCGGGCGGGGTAGCACAGATACGCAGTATTTT	-	many	14	TRBV20-1	TRBJ2-3
CASSFRATQETQYF	TGTGCCAGCAGCTTCCGGGCTACCCAAGAGACCCAGTACTTC	-	few	14	TRBV7-9	TRBJ2-5
CSAREQYSNQPQHF	TGCAGTGCTAGAGAGCAGTATAGCAATCAGCCCCAGCATTTT	-	many	14	TRBV20-1	TRBJ1-5
CASSLGEMNTEAFF	TGTGCCAGCAGCTTGGGGGAGATGAACACTGAAGCTTTCTTT	-	once	14	TRBV5-4	TRBJ1-1
CASSEMARAPGELFF	TGTGCCAGCAGTGAAATGGCCAGGGCTCCCGGGGAGCTGTTTTTT	-	few	15	TRBV2	TRBJ2-2
CASSSKGQGTSGELFF	TGCGCCAGCAGCTCGAAGGGACAGGGTACCTCCGGGGAGCTGTTTTTT	TRBD1	-	16	TRBV5-1	TRBJ2-2
CASSFLGEETQYF	TGTGCCAGCAGCTTCCTGGGGGAAGAGACCCAGTACTTC	-	-	13	TRBV7-3	TRBJ2-5
CSVTDREADTQYF	TGCAGTGTCACTGACAGGGAGGCAGATACGCAGTATTTT	-	many	13	TRBV20-1	TRBJ2-3
CSVAHGQGINQPQHF	TGCAGCGTAGCCCATGGACAGGGGATTAATCAGCCCCAGCATTTT	TRBD1	many	15	TRBV29-1	TRBJ1-5
CASSQVVGTKNTGERFF	TGTGCCAGCAGCCAAGTAGTCGGGACTAAGAACACCGGGGAGCGGTTTTTT	TRBD2	-	17	TRBV3-1	TRBJ2-2
CASSLYGGGNEKRFF	TGTGCCAGCAGCTTGTACGGGGGCGGGAATGAAAAACGGTTTTTT	-	few	15	TRBV5-5	TRBJ1-4
CSARTRVRGSDEQFF	TGCAGTGCTAGAACGCGGGTGAGGGGATCCGATGAGCAGTTCTTC	-	-	15	TRBV20-1	TRBJ2-1
CASSLNGGNQPQHF	TGTGCCAGCAGCCTTAATGGGGGCAATCAGCCCCAGCATTTT	-	-	14	TRBV7-2	TRBJ1-5
CASNQDVWANSPLHF	TGTGCCAGCAACCAGGACGTGTGGGCGAATTCACCCCTCCACTTT	-	-	15	TRBV6-5	TRBJ1-6
CASRPRGANYGYTF	TGTGCCAGCAGGCCCCGGGGGGCGAACTATGGCTACACCTTC	-	many	14	TRBV6-1	TRBJ1-2
CASSLGQGADNEQFF	TGTGCCAGCAGCTTAGGGCAGGGGGCGGACAATGAGCAGTTCTTC	TRBD1	many	15	TRBV11-2	TRBJ2-1
CSVTLSAEQFF	TGCAGCGTGACCCTTAGTGCTGAGCAGTTCTTC	-	-	11	TRBV29-1	TRBJ2-1
CASRARGQETQYF	TGTGCCAGTAGGGCTAGGGGCCAAGAGACCCAGTACTTC	-	few	13	TRBV19	TRBJ2-5
CASSYGTSGRRNEQFF	TGTGCCAGCAGTTACGGGACTAGCGGGAGGCGCAATGAGCAGTTCTTC	TRBD2	many	16	TRBV6-6	TRBJ2-1
CASSGGGGLRTQYF	TGTGCCAGCAGTGGGGGAGGTGGCCTCAGGACCCAGTACTTC	-	many	14	TRBV2	TRBJ2-5
CASSPPGVYGTDTQYF	TGTGCCAGCAGTCCCCCGGGGGTCTACGGCACAGATACGCAGTATTTT	-	many	16	TRBV28	TRBJ2-3
CASSEDTGELFF	TGCGCCAGCAGCGAAGATACCGGGGAGCTGTTTTTT	-	few	12	TRBV5-1	TRBJ2-2
CASSNGTGQAYYEQYF	TGCGCCAGCAGCAATGGGACCGGACAGGCTTACTACGAGCAGTACTTC	TRBD1	-	16	TRBV5-1	TRBJ2-7
CASSRIRGAVTDTQYF	TGCGCCAGCAGCCGAATCCGGGGGGCGGTCACAGATACGCAGTATTTT	-	many	16	TRBV5-1	TRBJ2-3
CASSSSGGGYTF	TGTGCCAGCAGCTCCTCCGGGGGGGGCTACACCTTC	-	few	12	TRBV25-1	TRBJ1-2
CASSLDHTIDRNTEAFF	TGTGCCAGCAGCTTAGACCACACCATCGACAGGAACACTGAAGCTTTCTTT	-	few	17	TRBV11-2	TRBJ1-1
CASSLARLANQETQYF	TGTGCCAGCAGCTTAGCGCGTCTAGCTAACCAAGAGACCCAGTACTTC	-	-	16	TRBV7-2	TRBJ2-5
CASSLYGTINTGELFF	TGTGCCAGCAGTCTTTACGGGACAATTAACACCGGGGAGCTGTTTTTT	-	few	16	TRBV9	TRBJ2-2
CSSRLAGGYNEQFF	TGCAGCTCCCGACTAGCGGGAGGATACAATGAGCAGTTCTTC	TRBD2	-	14	TRBV29-1	TRBJ2-1
CSVALGVLQETQYF	TGCAGCGTTGCCCTGGGGGTCCTCCAAGAGACCCAGTACTTC	-	few	14	TRBV29-1	TRBJ2-5